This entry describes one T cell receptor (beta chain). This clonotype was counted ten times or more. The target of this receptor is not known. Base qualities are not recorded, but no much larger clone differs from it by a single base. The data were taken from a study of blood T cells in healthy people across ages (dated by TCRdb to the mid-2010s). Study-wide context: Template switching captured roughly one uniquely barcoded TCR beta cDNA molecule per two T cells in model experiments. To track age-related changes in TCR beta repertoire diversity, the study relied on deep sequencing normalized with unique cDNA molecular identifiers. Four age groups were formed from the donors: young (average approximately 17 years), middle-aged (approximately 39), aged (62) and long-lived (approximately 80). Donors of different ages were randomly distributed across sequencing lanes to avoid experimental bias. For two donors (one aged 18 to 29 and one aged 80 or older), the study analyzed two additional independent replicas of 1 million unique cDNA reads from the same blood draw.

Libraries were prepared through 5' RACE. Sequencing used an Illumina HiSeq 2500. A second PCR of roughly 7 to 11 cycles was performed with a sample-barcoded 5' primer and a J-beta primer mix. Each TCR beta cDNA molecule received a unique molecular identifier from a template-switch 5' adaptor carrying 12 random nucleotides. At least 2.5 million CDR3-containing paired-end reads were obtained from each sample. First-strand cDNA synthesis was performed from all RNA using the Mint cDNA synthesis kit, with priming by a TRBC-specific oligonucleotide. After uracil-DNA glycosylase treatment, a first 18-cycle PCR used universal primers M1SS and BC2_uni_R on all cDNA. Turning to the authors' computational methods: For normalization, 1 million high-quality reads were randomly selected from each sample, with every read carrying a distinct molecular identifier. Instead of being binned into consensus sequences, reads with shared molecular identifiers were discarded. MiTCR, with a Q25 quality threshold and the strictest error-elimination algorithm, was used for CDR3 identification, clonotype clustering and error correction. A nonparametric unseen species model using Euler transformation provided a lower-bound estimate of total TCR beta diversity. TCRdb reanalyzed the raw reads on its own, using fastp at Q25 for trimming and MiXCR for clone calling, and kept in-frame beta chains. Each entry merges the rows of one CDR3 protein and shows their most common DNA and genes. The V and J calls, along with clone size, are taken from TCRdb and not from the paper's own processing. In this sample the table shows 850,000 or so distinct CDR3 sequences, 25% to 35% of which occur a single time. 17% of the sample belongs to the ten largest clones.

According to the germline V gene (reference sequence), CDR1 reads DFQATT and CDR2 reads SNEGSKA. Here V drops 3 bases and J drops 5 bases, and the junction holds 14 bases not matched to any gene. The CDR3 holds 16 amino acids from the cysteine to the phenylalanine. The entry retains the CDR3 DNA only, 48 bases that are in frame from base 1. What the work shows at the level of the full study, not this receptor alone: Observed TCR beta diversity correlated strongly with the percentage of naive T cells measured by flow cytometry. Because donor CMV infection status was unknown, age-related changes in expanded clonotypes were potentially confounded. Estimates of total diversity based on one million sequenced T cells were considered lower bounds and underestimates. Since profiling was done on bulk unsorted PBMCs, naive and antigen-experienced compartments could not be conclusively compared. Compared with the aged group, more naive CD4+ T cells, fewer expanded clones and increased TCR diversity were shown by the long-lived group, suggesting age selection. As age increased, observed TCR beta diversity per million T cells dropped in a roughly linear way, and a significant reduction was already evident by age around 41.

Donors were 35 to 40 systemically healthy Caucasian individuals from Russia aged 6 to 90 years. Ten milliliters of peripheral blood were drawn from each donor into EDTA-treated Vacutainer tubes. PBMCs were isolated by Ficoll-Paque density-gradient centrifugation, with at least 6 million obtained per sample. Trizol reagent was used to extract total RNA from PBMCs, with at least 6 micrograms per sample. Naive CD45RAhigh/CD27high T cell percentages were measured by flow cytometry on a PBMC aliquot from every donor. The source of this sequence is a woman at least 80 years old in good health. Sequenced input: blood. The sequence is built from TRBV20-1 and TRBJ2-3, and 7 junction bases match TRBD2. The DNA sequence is TGCAGTGCTAGGGCCTCGGGGGGTCCAGGAGTAGATACGCAGTATTTT. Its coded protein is CSARASGGPGVDTQYF.